The rows below give T cell receptor beta chains drawn from one sample of a study of cytomegalovirus exposure and HLA in healthy donors. TCRdb keeps only in-frame clones here, not all; method: immunoSEQ multiplex PCR. This table has 150,000 or so clones, about 80% appearing once. What was sequenced was PBMCs. Receptors originate from a woman in her thirties or forties in good health and CMV-seronegative. CDR3s include the opening cysteine and the closing phenylalanine or tryptophan. A D gene is named only where the DNA matches it firmly. Size values are once, few and many counts, or a class for expanded clones, and some rows have none.

J,size,D,V,DNA,CDR3
TRBJ2-6,few,TRBD2,TRBV7-3,TGTGCCAGCAGCTCTTCCCGACTAGCGGGAGAGTCTGGGGCCAACGTCCTGACTTTC,CASSSSRLAGESGANVLTF
TRBJ2-2,-,TRBD2,TRBV9,TGTGCCAGCAGCGTAGTAGCGGGCCCCACCGGGGAGCTGTTTTTT,CASSVVAGPTGELFF
TRBJ1-3,-,TRBD1,TRBV2,TGTGCCAGCAGGGGGACAGGGGGGACTGGAAACACCATATATTTT,CASRGTGGTGNTIYF
TRBJ1-4,-,TRBD1,TRBV4-1,TGCGCCAGCAGCCAAACACAGGGGCTTGCAACTAATGAAAAACTGTTTTTT,CASSQTQGLATNEKLFF
TRBJ1-6,-,-,TRBV5-1,TGCGCCAGCAGCTGGACAAACCGGAATTCACCCCTCCACTTT,CASSWTNRNSPLHF
TRBJ1-5,-,-,TRBV7-2,TGTGCCAGCAGCTTGTCAGGGGTGAATCAGCCCCAGCATTTT,CASSLSGVNQPQHF
TRBJ1-5,few,-,TRBV6-1,TGTGCCAGCAGTGAGGGTATTGGACAGTATAGCAATCAGCCCCAGCATTTT,CASSEGIGQYSNQPQHF
TRBJ2-7,-,-,TRBV6-4,TGTGCCACCCCGTTCGGGCGGGGAAGCTGCCACGAGCAGTACTTC,CATPFGRGSCHEQYF
TRBJ2-2,-,TRBD2,TRBV11-2,TGTGCCAGCAGCTTAGAGACCAGCGGGGGGGCCGTAGTACGCACCGGGGAGCTGTTTTTT,CASSLETSGGAVVRTGELFF
TRBJ2-1,-,TRBD2,TRBV29-1,TGCAGCGTTGCGGGGGGGAACTACAATGAGCAGTTCTTC,CSVAGGNYNEQFF
TRBJ2-7,-,TRBD1,TRBV7-9,TGTGCCAGCAGCTTAGGGACAGGGACCTACGAGCAGTACTTC,CASSLGTGTYEQYF
TRBJ2-5,-,-,TRBV28,TGTGCCAGCAGTTCACCGACAGAGCCTCAAGAGACCCAGTACTTC,CASSSPTEPQETQYF
TRBJ2-2,-,TRBD2,TRBV4-2,TGTGCCAGCAGCCAAGAGGGCGGGGGGGCGAGGCCCGGGGAGCTGTTTTTT,CASSQEGGGARPGELFF
TRBJ2-1,few,TRBD2,TRBV27,TGTGCCAGCGGACTACTAGCGGGGGGACCCAGGGCCAATGAGCAGTTCTTC,CASGLLAGGPRANEQFF
TRBJ2-1,-,TRBD2,TRBV7-9,TGTGCCAGCAGCACACCTAGCGGGAGGGCCGGGAGTGAGCAGTTCTTC,CASSTPSGRAGSEQFF
TRBJ1-1,-,TRBD1,TRBV7-8,TGTGCCAGCAGCTTAGCAACAGGGGTGGGTTTCTTT,CASSLATGVGFF
TRBJ2-2,once,TRBD1,TRBV6-4,TGTGCCAGCAGTGACTGGACAGGGGGGACCACCGGGGAGCTGTTTTTT,CASSDWTGGTTGELFF
TRBJ1-5,-,TRBD1,TRBV28,TGTGCCAGCAGTTTAGGGGGACAGGGGGGAGGTCAGCCCCAGCATTTT,CASSLGGQGGGQPQHF
TRBJ2-3,-,-,TRBV7-9,TGTGCCAGCAGCACATCCACAGATACGCAGTATTTT,CASSTSTDTQYF
TRBJ2-5,-,-,TRBV7-2,TGTGCCAGCAGCTTAGGGCTCCCAGAGACCCAGTACTTC,CASSLGLPETQYF
TRBJ2-3,-,-,TRBV30,TGTGCCTGGAGTGTATCTTCCCGCACAGATACGCAGTATTTT,CAWSVSSRTDTQYF
TRBJ2-1,-,-,TRBV2,TGTGCCAGCCTACTAGGAGTCTACAATGAGCAGTTCTTC,CASLLGVYNEQFF
TRBJ2-1,-,-,TRBV4-1,TGCGCCAGCAGCCAAGAGTCTAGTTGGTCCTACAATGAGCAGTTCTTC,CASSQESSWSYNEQFF
TRBJ2-5,-,TRBD1,TRBV5-4,TGTGCCAGCAGCTCGGGACAGGAGGAAGCGACCCAGTACTTC,CASSSGQEEATQYF
TRBJ2-2,once,-,TRBV29-1,TGCAGCGTTGGATCAGGGGCTAACGGGGAGCTGTTTTTT,CSVGSGANGELFF
TRBJ2-7,-,TRBD2,TRBV27,TGTGCCAGCAGTTTATCCGGGACTAGAAGCTACGAGCAGTACTTC,CASSLSGTRSYEQYF
TRBJ1-4,-,-,TRBV4-3,TGCGCCAGCAGCCAAGAGGCGCGCAGGAAGGCTAATGAAAAACTGTTTTTT,CASSQEARRKANEKLFF
TRBJ2-3,-,-,TRBV5-4,TGTGCCAGCAGCCTTCTCACAGATACGCAGTATTTT,CASSLLTDTQYF
TRBJ2-7,-,TRBD2,TRBV18,TGTGCCAGCTCACCTTCCCAGACTAGCGGGCTATTCTACGAGCAGTACTTC,CASSPSQTSGLFYEQYF
TRBJ2-7,few,-,TRBV19,TGTGCCAGTAGTAACGTCGGCAGGACCTACGAGCAGTACTTC,CASSNVGRTYEQYF
TRBJ2-6,-,-,TRBV14,TGTGCCACCGCAGTTTTGGGGGCCCACTCTGGGGCCAACGGCCTGACTTTC,CATAVLGAHSGANGLTF
TRBJ2-7,-,-,TRBV29-1,TGCAGCGCGGGTTCAGAAACCTACGAGCAGTACTTC,CSAGSETYEQYF
TRBJ1-4,once,TRBD1,TRBV9,TGTGCCAGCAGCGGGACAGGGAGTAATGAAAAACTGTTTTTT,CASSGTGSNEKLFF
TRBJ2-7,-,-,TRBV19,TGTGCCAGTAGTGTAGGTGGGGCCTCCTACGAGCAGTACTTC,CASSVGGASYEQYF
TRBJ1-1,-,-,TRBV7-6,TGTGCCAGCAGCTTAGCGAGTCAGGGGTTGTCTGAAGCTTTCTTT,CASSLASQGLSEAFF
TRBJ2-3,-,TRBD1,TRBV5-1,TGCGCCAGCAGCCCGGGACAGCAGTGGGCGGATACGCAGTATTTT,CASSPGQQWADTQYF
TRBJ1-2,-,-,TRBV9,TGTGCCAGCAGCGTAGCGGCGGTAGCTAACTATGGCTACACCTTC,CASSVAAVANYGYTF
TRBJ2-3,-,-,TRBV9,TGTGCCAGCAGCGTAGAGGGACATAACACAGATACGCAGTATTTT,CASSVEGHNTDTQYF
TRBJ2-6,-,-,TRBV10-3,TGTGCCATCAGTTCTCAGGCCCCTGGGGCCAACGTCCTGACTTTC,CAISSQAPGANVLTF
TRBJ2-3,-,TRBD1,TRBV11-2,TGTGCCAGCACCAAAGTCGCCCGGACAGGGAGCACAGATACGCAGTATTTT,CASTKVARTGSTDTQYF
TRBJ2-2,-,-,TRBV30,TGTGCCTGGAGTGTCGGGGCAGGGGTGGGCACCGGGGAGCTGTTTTTT,CAWSVGAGVGTGELFF
TRBJ1-2,-,TRBD1,TRBV19,TGTGCCAGTCGCATACAGGGGGCCGAGGGGTTTTTCGGAGGCTACACCTTC,CASRIQGAEGFFGGYTF
TRBJ1-1,-,-,TRBV5-1,TGCGCCAGCAGCTTGGGTCAGGGTAATGAAGCTTTCTTT,CASSLGQGNEAFF
TRBJ2-1,-,TRBD1,TRBV27,TGTGCCAGCAGACGCACCCCAGGGGGCCCGTACAATGAGCAGTTCTTC,CASRRTPGGPYNEQFF
TRBJ2-2,-,TRBD1,TRBV19,TGTGCCAGTAGGATCGGGGGACAGGGATTCGGGGAGCTGTTTTTT,CASRIGGQGFGELFF
TRBJ1-4,-,TRBD1,TRBV9,TGTGCCAGCAGCCCGAGGGGACCGGGACAGGGCGGACTGTTTTTT,CASSPRGPGQGGLFF
TRBJ2-5,-,-,TRBV7-9,TGTGCCAGCAGCTTAGACAGCTTAGAGACCCAGTACTTC,CASSLDSLETQYF
TRBJ2-6,-,TRBD1,TRBV11-2,TGTGCCAGCAGCTCCATACGGACAGGCCCCGCGTCCGTCCTGACTTTC,CASSSIRTGPASVLTF
TRBJ2-5,-,TRBD1,TRBV9,TGTGCCAGCAGCGTAGGGACAGGGGCTTTGGAGACCCAGTACTTC,CASSVGTGALETQYF
TRBJ1-4,-,-,TRBV11-2,TGTGCCAGCAGCTTATTGGCGGGAAAACTGTTTTTT,CASSLLAGKLFF
TRBJ1-1,-,TRBD1,TRBV19,TGTGCCAGTAGTAGGACAGGGCTGAACACTGAAGCTTTCTTT,CASSRTGLNTEAFF
TRBJ1-2,-,-,TRBV6-5,TGTGCCAGCAGGGGGAGTGGGGGGGCAGGCGGCTACACCTTC,CASRGSGGAGGYTF
TRBJ1-3,few,-,TRBV2,TGTGCCAGCGGGAAGGAGACAGCGGGCCTGTGGTCCTCTGGAAACACCATATATTTT,CASGKETAGLWSSGNTIYF
TRBJ2-7,-,TRBD1,TRBV27,TGTGCCAGCAGTCGATGGGACAGGGGATCCTACGAGCAGTACTTC,CASSRWDRGSYEQYF